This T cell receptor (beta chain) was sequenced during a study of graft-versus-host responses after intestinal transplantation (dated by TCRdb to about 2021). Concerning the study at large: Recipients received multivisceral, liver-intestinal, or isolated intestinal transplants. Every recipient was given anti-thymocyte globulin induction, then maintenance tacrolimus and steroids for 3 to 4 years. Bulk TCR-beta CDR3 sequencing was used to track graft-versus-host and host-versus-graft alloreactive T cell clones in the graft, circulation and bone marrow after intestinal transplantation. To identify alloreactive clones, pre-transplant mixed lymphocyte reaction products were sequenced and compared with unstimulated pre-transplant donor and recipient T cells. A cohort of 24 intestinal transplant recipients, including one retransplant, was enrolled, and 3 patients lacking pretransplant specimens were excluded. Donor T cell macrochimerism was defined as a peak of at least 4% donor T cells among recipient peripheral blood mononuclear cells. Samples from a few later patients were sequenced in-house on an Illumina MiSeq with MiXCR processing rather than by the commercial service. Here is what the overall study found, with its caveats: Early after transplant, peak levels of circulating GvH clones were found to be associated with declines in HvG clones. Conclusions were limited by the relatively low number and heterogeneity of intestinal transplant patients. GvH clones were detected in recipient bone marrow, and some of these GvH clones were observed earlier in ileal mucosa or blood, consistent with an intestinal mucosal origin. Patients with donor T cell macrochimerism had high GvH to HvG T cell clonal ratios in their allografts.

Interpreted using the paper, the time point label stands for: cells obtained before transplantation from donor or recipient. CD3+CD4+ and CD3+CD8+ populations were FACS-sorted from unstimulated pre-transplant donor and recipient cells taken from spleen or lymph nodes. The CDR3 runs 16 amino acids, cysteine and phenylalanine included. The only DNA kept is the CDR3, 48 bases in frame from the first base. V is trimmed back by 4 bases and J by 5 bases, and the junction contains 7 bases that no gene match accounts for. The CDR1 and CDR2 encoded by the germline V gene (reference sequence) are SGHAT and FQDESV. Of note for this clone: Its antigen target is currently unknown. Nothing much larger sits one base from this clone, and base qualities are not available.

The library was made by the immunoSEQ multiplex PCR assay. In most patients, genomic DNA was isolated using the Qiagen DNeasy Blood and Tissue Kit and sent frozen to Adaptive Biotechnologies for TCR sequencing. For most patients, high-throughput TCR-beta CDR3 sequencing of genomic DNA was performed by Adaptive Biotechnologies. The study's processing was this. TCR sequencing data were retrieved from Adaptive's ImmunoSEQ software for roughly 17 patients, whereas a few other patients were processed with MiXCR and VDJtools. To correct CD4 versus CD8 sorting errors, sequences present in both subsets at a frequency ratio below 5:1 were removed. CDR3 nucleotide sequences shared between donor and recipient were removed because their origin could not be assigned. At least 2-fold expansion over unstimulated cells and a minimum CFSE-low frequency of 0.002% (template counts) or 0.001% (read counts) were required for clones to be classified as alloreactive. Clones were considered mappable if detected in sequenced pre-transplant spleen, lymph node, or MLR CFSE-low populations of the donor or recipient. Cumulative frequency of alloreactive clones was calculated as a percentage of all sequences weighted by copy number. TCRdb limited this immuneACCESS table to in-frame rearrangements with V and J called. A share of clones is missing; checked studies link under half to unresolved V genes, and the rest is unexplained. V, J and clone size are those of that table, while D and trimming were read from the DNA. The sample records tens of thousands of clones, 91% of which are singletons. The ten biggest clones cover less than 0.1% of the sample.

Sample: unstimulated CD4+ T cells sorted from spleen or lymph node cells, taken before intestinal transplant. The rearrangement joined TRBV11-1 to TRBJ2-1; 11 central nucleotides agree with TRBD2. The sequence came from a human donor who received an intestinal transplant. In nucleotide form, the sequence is TGTGCCAGCAGCTCGGATTCTAGCGGGGGGAACAATGAGCAGTTCTTC. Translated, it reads CASSSDSSGGNNEQFF.